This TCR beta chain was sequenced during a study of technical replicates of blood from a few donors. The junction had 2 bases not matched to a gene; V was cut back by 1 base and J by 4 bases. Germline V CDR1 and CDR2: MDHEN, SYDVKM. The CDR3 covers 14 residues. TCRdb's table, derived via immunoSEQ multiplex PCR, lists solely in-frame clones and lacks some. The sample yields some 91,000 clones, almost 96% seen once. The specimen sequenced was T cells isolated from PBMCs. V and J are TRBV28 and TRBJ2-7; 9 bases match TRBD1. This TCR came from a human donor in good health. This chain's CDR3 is CASSLLGQGYEQYF. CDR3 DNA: TGTGCCAGCAGTTTATTGGGACAGGGTTACGAGCAGTACTTC.